In this sample, the clone carrying this T cell receptor (beta chain) turned up a few times. Patients with uncontrolled infections, other autoimmune diseases, pregnancy or lactation were excluded. The data belong to a study of T cells in Graves' hyperthyroidism and ophthalmopathy. Regions amplified from RNA transcripts were the TCR beta CDR3 regions. The HTBI primer set drove a first-round RT-PCR of the TCR CDR3. TCRdb reanalysed the multiplex PCR reads using MiXCR and keeps one entry per CDR3 protein. This table has a few hundred thousand distinct CDR3 sequences, about 45% appearing once. This receptor was obtained from an adult woman with Graves' disease, either hyperthyroidism or ophthalmopathy (not recorded which). The sequencing input was peripheral blood or thyroid tissue (not recorded which).

This CDR3 is CASSQTRQGLEAFF. The CDR3 coding sequence is TGTGCCAGCAGCCAAACGAGACAGGGCCTAGAAGCTTTCTTT. J is TRBJ1-1 and V is TRBV3-1, with 7 positions matching TRBD1. The ends lost 2 bases at V and 8 bases at J; junction bases unmatched: 8. CDR1 LGHDT and CDR2 YNNKEL come from the germline V gene (reference sequence). The CDR3 sequence is 14 residues long.